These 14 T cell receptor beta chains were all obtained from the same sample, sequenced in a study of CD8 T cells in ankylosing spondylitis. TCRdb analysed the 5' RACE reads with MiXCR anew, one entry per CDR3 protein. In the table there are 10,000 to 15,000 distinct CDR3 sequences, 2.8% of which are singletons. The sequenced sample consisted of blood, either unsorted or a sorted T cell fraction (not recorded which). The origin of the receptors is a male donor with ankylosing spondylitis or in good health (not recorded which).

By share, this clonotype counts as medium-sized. DNA of the CDR3: TGTGCCAGCAGCGTAGTACAAGTCGGGGAGCTGTTTTTT. As protein: CASSVVQVGELFF. The chain has TRBV9 and TRBJ2-2; D remains ambiguous. Germline loops: CDR1 SGDLS, CDR2 YYNGEE. V shed 0 bases and J shed 7 bases, with 7 bases lying between them. The CDR3 runs to 13 residues.

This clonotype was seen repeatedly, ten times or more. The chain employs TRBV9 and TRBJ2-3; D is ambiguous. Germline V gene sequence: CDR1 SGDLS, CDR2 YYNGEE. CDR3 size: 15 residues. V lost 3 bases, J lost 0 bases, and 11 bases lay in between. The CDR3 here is CASSGGGTSTDTQYF. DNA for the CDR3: TGTGCCAGCAGCGGTGGCGGTACTAGCACAGATACGCAGTATTTT.

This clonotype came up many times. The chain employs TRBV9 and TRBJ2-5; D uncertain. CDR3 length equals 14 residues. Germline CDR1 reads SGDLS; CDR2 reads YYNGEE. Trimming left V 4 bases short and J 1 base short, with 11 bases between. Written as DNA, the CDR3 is TGTGCCAGCAGCTCCCCCAGCCCCCAAGAGACCCAGTACTTC. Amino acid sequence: CASSSPSPQETQYF.

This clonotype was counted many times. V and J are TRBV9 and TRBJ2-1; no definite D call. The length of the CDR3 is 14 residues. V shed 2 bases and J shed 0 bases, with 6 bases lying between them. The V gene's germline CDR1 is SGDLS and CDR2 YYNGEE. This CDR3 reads CASSVVGSYNEQFF. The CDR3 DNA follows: TGTGCCAGCAGCGTCGTCGGCTCCTACAATGAGCAGTTCTTC.

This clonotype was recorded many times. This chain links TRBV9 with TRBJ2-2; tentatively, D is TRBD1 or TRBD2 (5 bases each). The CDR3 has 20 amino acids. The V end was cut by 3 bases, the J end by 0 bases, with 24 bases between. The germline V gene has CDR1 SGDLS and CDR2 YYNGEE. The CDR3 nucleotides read TGTGCCAGCAGCGCCCAGCGGCACCCGGGACGGCGCTCGAACACCGGGGAGCTGTTTTTT. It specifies CASSAQRHPGRRSNTGELFF.

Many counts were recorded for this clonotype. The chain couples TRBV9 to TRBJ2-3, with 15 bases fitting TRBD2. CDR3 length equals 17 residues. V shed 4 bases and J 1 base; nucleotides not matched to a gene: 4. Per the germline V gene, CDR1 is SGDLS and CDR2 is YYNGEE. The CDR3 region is CASSRTSGGAGTDTQYF. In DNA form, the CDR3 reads TGTGCCAGCAGCCGGACTAGCGGGGGGGCGGGCACAGATACGCAGTATTTT.

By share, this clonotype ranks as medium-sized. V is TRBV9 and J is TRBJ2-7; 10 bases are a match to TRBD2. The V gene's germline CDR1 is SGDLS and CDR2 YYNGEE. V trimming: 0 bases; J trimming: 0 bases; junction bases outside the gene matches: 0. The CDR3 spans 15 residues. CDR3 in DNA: TGTGCCAGCAGCGTAGCTAGCGGGGGCTCCTACGAGCAGTACTTC. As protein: CASSVASGGSYEQYF.

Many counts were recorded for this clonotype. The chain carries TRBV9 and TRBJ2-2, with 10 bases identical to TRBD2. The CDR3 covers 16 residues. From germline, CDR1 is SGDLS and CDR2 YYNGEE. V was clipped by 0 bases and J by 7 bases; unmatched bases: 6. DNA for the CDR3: TGTGCCAGCAGCGTAGTCCCAGCGGGGGGGATCGGGGAGCTGTTTTTT. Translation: CASSVVPAGGIGELFF.

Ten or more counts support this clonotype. The CDR3 here is CASSVGQPRYGYTF. CDR3 DNA: TGTGCCAGCAGCGTAGGACAGCCTCGCTATGGCTACACCTTC. This chain joins TRBV9 and TRBJ1-2, with D maybe TRBD1 (5 bases). Germline CDR1 and CDR2: SGDLS and YYNGEE. The CDR3 loop spans 14 amino acids. Trimming pared 0 bases from V and 4 bases from J, leaving 10 bases between.

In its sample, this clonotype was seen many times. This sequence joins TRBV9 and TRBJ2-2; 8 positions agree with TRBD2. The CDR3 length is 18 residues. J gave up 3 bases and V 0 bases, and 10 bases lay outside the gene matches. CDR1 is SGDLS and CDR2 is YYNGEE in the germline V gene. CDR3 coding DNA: TGTGCCAGCAGCGTAGTTCAAGCTAGCGGGTGGGACACCGGGGAGCTGTTTTTT. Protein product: CASSVVQASGWDTGELFF. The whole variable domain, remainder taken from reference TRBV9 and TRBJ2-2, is DSGVTQTPKHLITATGQRVTLRCSPRSGDLSVYWYQQSLDQGLQFLIQYYNGEERAKGNILERFSAQQFPDLHSELNLSSLELGDSALYFCASSVVQASGWDTGELFFGEGSRLTVL.

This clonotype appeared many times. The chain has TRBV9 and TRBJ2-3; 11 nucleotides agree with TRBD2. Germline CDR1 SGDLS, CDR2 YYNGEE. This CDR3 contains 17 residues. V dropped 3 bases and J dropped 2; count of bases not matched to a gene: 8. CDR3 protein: CASSALTSGSPTDTQYF. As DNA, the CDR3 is TGTGCCAGCAGCGCACTTACTAGCGGGAGCCCCACAGATACGCAGTATTTT.

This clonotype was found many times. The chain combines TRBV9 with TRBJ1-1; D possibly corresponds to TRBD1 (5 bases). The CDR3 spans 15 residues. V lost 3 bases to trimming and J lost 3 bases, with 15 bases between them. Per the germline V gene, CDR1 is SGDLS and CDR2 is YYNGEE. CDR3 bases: TGTGCCAGCAGCGGCCGTCGGGGCCTGGACACTGAAGCTTTCTTT. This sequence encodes CASSGRRGLDTEAFF. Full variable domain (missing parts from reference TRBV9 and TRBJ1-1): DSGVTQTPKHLITATGQRVTLRCSPRSGDLSVYWYQQSLDQGLQFLIQYYNGEERAKGNILERFSAQQFPDLHSELNLSSLELGDSALYFCASSGRRGLDTEAFFGQGTRLTVV.

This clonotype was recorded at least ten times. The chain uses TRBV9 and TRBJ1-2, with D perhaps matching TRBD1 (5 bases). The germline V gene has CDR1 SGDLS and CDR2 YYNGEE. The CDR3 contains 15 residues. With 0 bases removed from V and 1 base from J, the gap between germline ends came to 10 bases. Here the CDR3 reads CASSVAGTDNYGYTF. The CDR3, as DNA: TGTGCCAGCAGCGTAGCGGGGACGGATAACTATGGCTACACCTTC.

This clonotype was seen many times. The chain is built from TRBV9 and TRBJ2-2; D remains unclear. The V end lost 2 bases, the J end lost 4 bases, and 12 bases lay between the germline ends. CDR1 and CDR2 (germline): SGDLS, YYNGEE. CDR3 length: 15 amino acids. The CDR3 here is CASSVTPAGTGELFF. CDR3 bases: TGTGCCAGCAGCGTCACACCAGCTGGCACCGGGGAGCTGTTTTTT.